Listed below are T cell receptor beta chains from one sample, sequenced in a study of control samples from healthy donors and cancer patients. The assay was immunoSEQ multiplex PCR, and TCRdb's table has in-frame clones only and misses some. The sample includes about 150,000 clones, 93% seen only once; the top ten take 2% to 2.5%. What was sequenced was blood. Receptors originate from a man in his forties or fifties in good health. Each CDR3 is given with its conserved first and last residue. A D gene is named only where the DNA matches it firmly.

j_call	d_call	v_call	cdr3_aa
TRBJ2-1	TRBD2	TRBV5-1	CASSLAPPGTSVYEQFF
TRBJ2-7	TRBD2	TRBV19	CASSIGTSGSSYEQYF
TRBJ2-1	.	TRBV12-3/TRBV12-4	CASSLGSLVQFF
TRBJ1-1	TRBD1	TRBV19	CASSIYRGRNTEAFF
TRBJ2-7	TRBD1	TRBV5-1	CASSNRQGAYEQYF
TRBJ1-2	TRBD1	TRBV7-2	CASSVGQGSGYGYTF
TRBJ2-3	TRBD1	TRBV5-1	CASSRAGTVTDTQYF
TRBJ1-4	.	TRBV4-1	CASSQVDGGRIGLFF
TRBJ2-2	.	TRBV30	CAWSVVGWTGELFF
TRBJ2-1	TRBD2	TRBV11-2	CASSLRLAGGWDEQFF
TRBJ1-5	TRBD1	TRBV27	CASRKAGQNNQPQHF
TRBJ1-1	.	TRBV10-3	CATIDIYTEAFF
TRBJ1-2	.	TRBV7-9	CASSNPQGGYTF
TRBJ2-4	.	TRBV7-9	CASRPAGAKNIQYF
TRBJ2-1	.	TRBV6-5	CASRGVDEQFF
TRBJ1-1	TRBD1	TRBV5-1	CASSLGQGRSEAFF
TRBJ1-5	TRBD1	TRBV2	CASSPGQVNQPQHF
TRBJ2-1	TRBD2	TRBV9	CASSVGGGGSSYNEQFF
TRBJ2-7	TRBD1	TRBV10-1	CASRRQGSSYEQYF
TRBJ2-7	.	TRBV28	CASSPGTGSYEQYF
TRBJ1-2	.	TRBV5-1	CASSPDTGRLYGYTF
TRBJ2-3	.	TRBV5-1	CASSWGGTAASTDTQYF
TRBJ1-4	.	TRBV27	CASSLTRDYEKLFF
TRBJ1-1	.	TRBV7-5	CARSSLGGDTEAFF
TRBJ1-3	.	TRBV27	CASRTPQGPNTIYF
TRBJ1-3	TRBD1	TRBV7-2	CASRSDRGPGNTIYF
TRBJ1-1	.	TRBV7-3	CASSSGRNTEAFF
TRBJ2-7	TRBD1	TRBV28	CASTLFGTGPANEQYF
TRBJ2-4	TRBD2	TRBV3-1/TRBV3-2	CASSQGISGRAGNIQYF
TRBJ2-2	TRBD2	TRBV6-1	CASSERSGSTGELFF
TRBJ2-2	.	TRBV4-2	CASSQEQVNTGELFF
TRBJ2-3	TRBD1	TRBV28	CASSFQGGTDTQYF
TRBJ1-2	.	TRBV10-1	CASSPGRSYGYTF
TRBJ2-7	TRBD2	TRBV6-5	CASGYWGGEQYF
TRBJ2-6	TRBD1	TRBV28	CASRTGTGKNVLTF
TRBJ2-2	TRBD2	TRBV27	CATSQTSGLNTGELFF
TRBJ2-4	.	TRBV2	CASTGGRGSGQYF
TRBJ2-1	TRBD2	TRBV9	CASSPRLAGHVYEQFF
TRBJ1-6	.	TRBV24-1	CATSDLDGYNSPLHF
TRBJ2-1	.	TRBV13	CANQGMGFHNEQFF
TRBJ2-7	.	TRBV19	CACRSGDSRYEQYF